This T cell receptor beta chain is drawn from a study of blood T cell repertoires in COVID-19. Study as a whole: Acute-phase and convalescent COVID-19 samples originated in the United States, Italy and Spain. From T cells, B-cell-depleted T cells, or PBMCs came the material, which was cDNA or gDNA.

The CDR3 has 15 amino acids. CDR1 is MNHEY, CDR2 SMNVEV, per germline (reference sequence). Trimming stripped 4 bases from V and 1 base from J, with 10 bases between. Methods used by the authors: Counts of nucleated cells, estimated from reference gene primer amplification, were obtained. Sequenced by immunoSEQ multiplex PCR; TCRdb stores in-frame clones only, minus some. V, J and clone size reflect that table, while D and trimming were determined from the DNA. In the table there are tens of thousands of clones, about 78% of which are singletons. The sequence was obtained from a human donor in a cohort sampled during active COVID-19. The V and J genes are TRBV27 and TRBJ2-2; a possible D gene is TRBD2 (5 bases). Material for sequencing was peripheral blood. CDR3 loop: CASSSQRENTGELFF. The CDR3 DNA reads as TGTGCCAGCAGTTCCCAGAGGGAGAACACCGGGGAGCTGTTTTTT.